The present entry profiles one T cell receptor beta chain with its context. The record originates from a study of T-cell memory formation after mild COVID-19. Germline values: CDR1 ENHRY, CDR2 SYGVKD. The CDR3 is 16 residues long. The V segment lost 6 bases and the J segment 6 bases; nucleotides outside the gene matches: 14. TCRdb analysed the 5' RACE reads with MiXCR anew, one entry per CDR3 protein. The table shows more than 120,000 distinct CDR3 sequences, with approximately 21% occurring only once. The receptor's source is an adult woman who had mild COVID-19 (a few samples of this study predate the infection). Cell type and time point are not known. The sequenced material came from PBMCs or a T cell subset sorted from them (not recorded which). The chain carries TRBV10-3 and TRBJ1-2; 9 bases agree with TRBD1. CDR3 sequence reads: CAISSPGTGRWHGYTF. The CDR3 bases are TGTGCCATCAGCTCACCCGGGACAGGGCGTTGGCATGGCTACACCTTC.